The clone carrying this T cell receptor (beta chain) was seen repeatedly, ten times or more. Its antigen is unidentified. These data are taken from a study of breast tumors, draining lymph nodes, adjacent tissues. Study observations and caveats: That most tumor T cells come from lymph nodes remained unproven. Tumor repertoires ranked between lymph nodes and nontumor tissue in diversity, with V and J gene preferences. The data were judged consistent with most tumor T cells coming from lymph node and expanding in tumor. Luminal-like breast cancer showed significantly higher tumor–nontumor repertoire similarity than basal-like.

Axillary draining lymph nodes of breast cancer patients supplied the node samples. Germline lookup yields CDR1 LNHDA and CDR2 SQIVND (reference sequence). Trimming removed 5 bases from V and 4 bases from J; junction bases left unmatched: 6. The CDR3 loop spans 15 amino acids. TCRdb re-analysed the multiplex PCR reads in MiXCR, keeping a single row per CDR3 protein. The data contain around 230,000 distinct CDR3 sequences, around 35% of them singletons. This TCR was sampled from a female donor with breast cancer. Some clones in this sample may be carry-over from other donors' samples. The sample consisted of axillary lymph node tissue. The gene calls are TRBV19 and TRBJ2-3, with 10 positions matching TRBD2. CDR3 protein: CASSYPSGGADTQYF. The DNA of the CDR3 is TGTGCCAGTAGTTACCCTAGCGGGGGCGCAGATACGCAGTATTTT.